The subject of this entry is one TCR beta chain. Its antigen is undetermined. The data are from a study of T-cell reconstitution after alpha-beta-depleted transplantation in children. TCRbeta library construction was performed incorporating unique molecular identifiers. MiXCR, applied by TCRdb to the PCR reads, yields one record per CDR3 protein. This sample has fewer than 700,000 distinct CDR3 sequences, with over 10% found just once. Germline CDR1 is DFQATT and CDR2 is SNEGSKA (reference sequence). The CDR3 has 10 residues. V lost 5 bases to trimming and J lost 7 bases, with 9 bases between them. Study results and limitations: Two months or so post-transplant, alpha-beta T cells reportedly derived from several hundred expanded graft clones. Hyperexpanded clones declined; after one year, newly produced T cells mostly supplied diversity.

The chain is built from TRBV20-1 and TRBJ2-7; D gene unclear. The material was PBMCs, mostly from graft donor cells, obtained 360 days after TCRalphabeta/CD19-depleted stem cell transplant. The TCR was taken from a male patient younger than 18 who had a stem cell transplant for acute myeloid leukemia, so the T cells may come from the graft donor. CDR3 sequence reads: CSADVGEQYF. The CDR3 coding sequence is TGCAGTGCTGACGTGGGGGAGCAGTACTTC.